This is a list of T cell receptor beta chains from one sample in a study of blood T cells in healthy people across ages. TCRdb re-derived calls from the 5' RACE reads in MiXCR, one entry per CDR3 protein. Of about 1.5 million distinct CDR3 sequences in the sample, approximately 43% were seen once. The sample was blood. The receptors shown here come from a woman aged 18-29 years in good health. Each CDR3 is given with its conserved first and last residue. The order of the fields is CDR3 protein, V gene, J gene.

CDR3aa: CASNSGGAAKNIQYF
v_gene: TRBV12-3/TRBV12-4
j_gene: TRBJ2-4

CDR3aa: CASSQSVTGELFF
v_gene: TRBV3-1
j_gene: TRBJ2-2

CDR3aa: CSAGYQIGSYNSPLHF
v_gene: TRBV20-1
j_gene: TRBJ1-6

CDR3aa: CASSPSGGFYNEQFF
v_gene: TRBV14
j_gene: TRBJ2-1

CDR3aa: CASSVQPEAGELFF
v_gene: TRBV9
j_gene: TRBJ2-2

CDR3aa: CASSTGGAGSYNEQFF
v_gene: TRBV18
j_gene: TRBJ2-1

CDR3aa: CASSSLGVANTEAFF
v_gene: TRBV7-9
j_gene: TRBJ1-1

CDR3aa: CASSFGTGGLNTEAFF
v_gene: TRBV27
j_gene: TRBJ1-1

CDR3aa: CASSLVGTGVNQPQHF
v_gene: TRBV7-8
j_gene: TRBJ1-5

CDR3aa: CSVEPTSGNTDTQYF
v_gene: TRBV29-1
j_gene: TRBJ2-3

CDR3aa: CASSPRGVRYYGYTF
v_gene: TRBV7-2
j_gene: TRBJ1-2

CDR3aa: CASSFIAGGDYEQYF
v_gene: TRBV6-5
j_gene: TRBJ2-7

CDR3aa: CASQGQGSEQYF
v_gene: TRBV28
j_gene: .

CDR3aa: CASSRSTGVNEQFF
v_gene: TRBV4-1
j_gene: TRBJ2-1

CDR3aa: CSAEGRGVEYGSNEQFF
v_gene: TRBV29-1
j_gene: TRBJ2-1

CDR3aa: CASSQDRSSGNEQFF
v_gene: TRBV4-3
j_gene: TRBJ2-1

CDR3aa: CASIQGRGRGTEAFF
v_gene: TRBV7-8
j_gene: TRBJ1-1

CDR3aa: CASSRPVAREGYNEQYF
v_gene: TRBV4-3
j_gene: .

CDR3aa: CASSLWGGEGEQFF
v_gene: TRBV11-2
j_gene: TRBJ2-1

CDR3aa: CAISGSGRVYNEQFF
v_gene: TRBV10-3
j_gene: TRBJ2-1

CDR3aa: CASSLDDPSGATDTQYF
v_gene: TRBV11-2
j_gene: TRBJ2-3

CDR3aa: CANQQGPNYGYTF
v_gene: TRBV12-3/TRBV12-4
j_gene: TRBJ1-2

CDR3aa: CAITPGKGEQYF
v_gene: TRBV10-3
j_gene: .

CDR3aa: CASSPQGWYSLNEKLFF
v_gene: TRBV27
j_gene: TRBJ1-4

CDR3aa: CASFAINEQFF
v_gene: TRBV28
j_gene: TRBJ2-1

CDR3aa: CSARVQGPAGYTF
v_gene: TRBV20-1
j_gene: TRBJ1-2

CDR3aa: CASSPRLAGGFYNEQFF
v_gene: TRBV5-1
j_gene: TRBJ2-1

CDR3aa: CSAKTGGAETQYF
v_gene: TRBV20-1
j_gene: TRBJ2-5

CDR3aa: CASNMGQGNEQYF
v_gene: TRBV2
j_gene: TRBJ2-7

CDR3aa: CASSLGPARDEQYF
v_gene: TRBV12-3/TRBV12-4
j_gene: TRBJ2-7

CDR3aa: CSVGGLGERGCNEQFF
v_gene: TRBV20-1
j_gene: TRBJ2-1

CDR3aa: CASSQGGRQGRGEKLFF
v_gene: TRBV4-3
j_gene: TRBJ1-4

CDR3aa: CASSQDHGGWDTQYF
v_gene: TRBV3-1
j_gene: TRBJ2-3

CDR3aa: CASSQGQGEGYNEQFF
v_gene: TRBV4-2
j_gene: TRBJ2-1

CDR3aa: CSATAYQGHSGNTIYF
v_gene: TRBV20-1
j_gene: TRBJ1-3

CDR3aa: CSARGQTVSYEQYF
v_gene: TRBV20-1
j_gene: .

CDR3aa: CASSLGFGVGYTF
v_gene: TRBV12-3/TRBV12-4
j_gene: TRBJ1-2

CDR3aa: CASSYYGAYNEQFF
v_gene: TRBV6-5
j_gene: TRBJ2-1

CDR3aa: CAISEATGTSYCEQYF
v_gene: TRBV10-3
j_gene: TRBJ2-7

CDR3aa: CASSPGIGGGGEQFF
v_gene: TRBV7-7
j_gene: TRBJ2-1

CDR3aa: CASSFKGGSTTDTQYF
v_gene: TRBV5-1
j_gene: TRBJ2-3

CDR3aa: CATSATRSGQPQHF
v_gene: TRBV24-1
j_gene: TRBJ1-5

CDR3aa: CSVAHSSTDTQYF
v_gene: TRBV29-1
j_gene: TRBJ2-3

CDR3aa: CATSGGLQGRVYGYTF
v_gene: TRBV15
j_gene: TRBJ1-2

CDR3aa: CASSLYRTGLMSGYTF
v_gene: TRBV14
j_gene: TRBJ1-2

CDR3aa: CAISSGGSEAFF
v_gene: TRBV10-3
j_gene: TRBJ1-1

CDR3aa: CASSYGTLYGYTF
v_gene: TRBV6-2/TRBV6-3
j_gene: TRBJ1-2

CDR3aa: CASSLGGLAGEQFF
v_gene: TRBV7-2
j_gene: TRBJ2-1

CDR3aa: CASSLQGATLSNQPQHF
v_gene: TRBV18
j_gene: TRBJ1-5

CDR3aa: CSARASGTLNTEAFF
v_gene: TRBV20-1
j_gene: TRBJ1-1

CDR3aa: CASSSHSGISYGYTF
v_gene: TRBV12-3/TRBV12-4
j_gene: TRBJ1-2

CDR3aa: CSVDMGKRGEQFF
v_gene: TRBV29-1
j_gene: TRBJ2-1

CDR3aa: CASSLSGKSVTQYF
v_gene: TRBV7-2
j_gene: .

CDR3aa: CASSLATGHGYEQYF
v_gene: TRBV5-1
j_gene: TRBJ2-7